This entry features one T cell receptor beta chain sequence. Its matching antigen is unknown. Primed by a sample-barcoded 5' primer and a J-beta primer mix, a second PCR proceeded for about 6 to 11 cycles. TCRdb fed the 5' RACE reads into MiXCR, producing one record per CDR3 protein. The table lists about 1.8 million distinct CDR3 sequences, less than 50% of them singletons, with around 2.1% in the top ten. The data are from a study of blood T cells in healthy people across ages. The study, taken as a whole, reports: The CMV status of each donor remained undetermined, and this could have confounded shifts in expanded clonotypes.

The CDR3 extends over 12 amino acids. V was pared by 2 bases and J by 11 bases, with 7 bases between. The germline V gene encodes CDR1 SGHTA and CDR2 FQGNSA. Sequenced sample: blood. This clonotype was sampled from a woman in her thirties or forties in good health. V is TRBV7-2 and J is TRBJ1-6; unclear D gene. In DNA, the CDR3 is TGTGCCAGCAGCTTAAGTGGTCCACCCCTCCACTTT. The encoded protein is CASSLSGPPLHF.